This is a list of T cell receptor beta chains from one sample in a study of shared clonotypes between healthy human individuals. The data were produced by immunoSEQ multiplex PCR, yet TCRdb's version contains in-frame clones alone and is incomplete. The sample has about 1.1 million clones, 70% to 80% seen once; the top ten hold 0.5% to 0.65%. The sequenced sample consisted of memory CD4+ T cells from PBMCs. Receptors were obtained from a man between 18 and 29 years old in good health. Some clones in this sample may be carry-over from other donors' samples. Each CDR3 is given without its conserved first and last residue. D genes are given only for firm matches.

J: TRBJ2-1; D: NA; length: 10; V: TRBV7-3; CDR3: ASSPTGNEQF
J: TRBJ2-1; D: NA; length: 13; V: TRBV29-1; CDR3: SVIGASDAYNEQF
J: TRBJ2-2; D: NA; length: 13; V: TRBV28; CDR3: ASSIGDPGAGELF
J: TRBJ2-3; D: NA; length: 15; V: TRBV7-9; CDR3: ASSPQASGVSTDTQY
J: TRBJ2-7; D: NA; length: 10; V: TRBV7-6; CDR3: ASSLQGYEQY
J: TRBJ2-2; D: NA; length: 14; V: TRBV10-3; CDR3: AISDMEASVTGELF
J: TRBJ2-5; D: TRBD1; length: 13; V: TRBV7-3; CDR3: ASSFLTGVAETQY
J: TRBJ1-1; D: NA; length: 12; V: TRBV19; CDR3: ASSIWRGWTEAF
J: TRBJ2-7; D: NA; length: 11; V: TRBV11-2; CDR3: ASSSRRGHEQY
J: TRBJ2-1; D: NA; length: 11; V: TRBV6-1; CDR3: ASRTGTTNEQF
J: TRBJ1-2; D: NA; length: 14; V: TRBV19; CDR3: ASSMVGTQANYGYT
J: TRBJ2-7; D: NA; length: 11; V: TRBV10-3; CDR3: ATQRQDTYEQY
J: TRBJ2-6; D: NA; length: 16; V: TRBV28; CDR3: ASSRDARRGFGANVLT
J: TRBJ1-1; D: NA; length: 13; V: TRBV7-2; CDR3: ASSFKQNGVTEAF
J: TRBJ1-1; D: NA; length: 12; V: TRBV6-6; CDR3: ASSYSGRATEAF
J: TRBJ2-7; D: TRBD2; length: 14; V: TRBV5-1; CDR3: ASALGTSGYVYEQY
J: TRBJ2-7; D: NA; length: 12; V: TRBV28; CDR3: ASSFPGLLYEQY
J: TRBJ2-7; D: NA; length: 10; V: TRBV10-3; CDR3: AISQGGYEQY
J: TRBJ2-6; D: NA; length: 15; V: TRBV11-2; CDR3: ASSSYGGGSGANVLT
J: TRBJ2-2; D: TRBD1; length: 14; V: TRBV7-3; CDR3: ASSLRGQGAPGELF
J: TRBJ2-1; D: TRBD2; length: 13; V: TRBV18; CDR3: ASSPPGGSYNEQF
J: TRBJ2-7; D: NA; length: 8; V: TRBV29-1; CDR3: SVEDYEQY
J: TRBJ2-5; D: TRBD1; length: 15; V: TRBV5-1; CDR3: ASSIGTGTAFQETQY
J: TRBJ2-7; D: TRBD2; length: 12; V: TRBV15; CDR3: ATSREGTSVEQY
J: TRBJ2-7; D: NA; length: 13; V: TRBV5-4; CDR3: ASSSGHQGSYEQY
J: TRBJ2-1; D: TRBD2; length: 12; V: TRBV27; CDR3: ASSPRAGANEQF
J: TRBJ2-7; D: NA; length: 13; V: TRBV18; CDR3: ASSLSGQSPLEQY
J: TRBJ2-7; D: NA; length: 14; V: TRBV4-3; CDR3: ASSQDGQASSYEQY
J: TRBJ2-2; D: TRBD2; length: 14; V: TRBV28; CDR3: ASYNAGGVGTGELF
J: TRBJ2-7; D: TRBD2; length: 14; V: TRBV5-1; CDR3: ASSFSTSGGTYEQY
J: TRBJ2-1; D: NA; length: 16; V: TRBV11-1; CDR3: ASSLVSGAQSSYNEQF
J: TRBJ2-2; D: NA; length: 13; V: TRBV6-4; CDR3: ASSVGPLSTGELF
J: TRBJ1-1; D: NA; length: 13; V: TRBV9; CDR3: ASSVVGTPNTEAF
J: TRBJ2-7; D: TRBD2; length: 10; V: TRBV5-6; CDR3: ASSRPGGEQY